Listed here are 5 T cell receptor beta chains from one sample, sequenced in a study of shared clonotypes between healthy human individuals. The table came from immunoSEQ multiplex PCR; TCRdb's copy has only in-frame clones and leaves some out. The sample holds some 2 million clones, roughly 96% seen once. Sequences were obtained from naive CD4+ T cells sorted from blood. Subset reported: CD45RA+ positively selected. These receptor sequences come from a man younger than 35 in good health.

CDR3: CAAGDSYEQYF. The DNA for the CDR3 is TGTGCAGCCGGGGACTCCTACGAGCAGTACTTC. The chain uses TRBV11-2 and TRBJ2-7; D is possibly TRBD2 (5 bases). CDR1 is SGHAT, CDR2 FQNNGV, per germline. This CDR3 has 11 amino acids.

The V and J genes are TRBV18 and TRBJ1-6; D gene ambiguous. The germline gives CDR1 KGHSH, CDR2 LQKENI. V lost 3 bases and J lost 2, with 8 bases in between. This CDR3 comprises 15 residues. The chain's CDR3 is CASSPGIAYNSPLHF. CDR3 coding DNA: TGTGCCAGCTCACCGGGGATCGCCTATAATTCACCCCTCCACTTT.

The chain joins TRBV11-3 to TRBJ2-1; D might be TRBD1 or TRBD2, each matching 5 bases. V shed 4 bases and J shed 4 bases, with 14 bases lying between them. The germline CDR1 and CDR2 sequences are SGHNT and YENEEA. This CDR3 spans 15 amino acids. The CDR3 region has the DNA TGTGCCAGCAGCTCCCGGGACGGGCTGTACAATGAGCAGTTCTTC. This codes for CASSSRDGLYNEQFF.

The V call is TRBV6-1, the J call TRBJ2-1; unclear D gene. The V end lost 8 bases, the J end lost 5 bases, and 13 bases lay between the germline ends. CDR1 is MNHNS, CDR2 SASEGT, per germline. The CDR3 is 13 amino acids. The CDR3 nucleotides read TGTGCCAGCCCGGCAGGCCGGCACAATGAGCAGTTCTTC. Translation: CASPAGRHNEQFF.

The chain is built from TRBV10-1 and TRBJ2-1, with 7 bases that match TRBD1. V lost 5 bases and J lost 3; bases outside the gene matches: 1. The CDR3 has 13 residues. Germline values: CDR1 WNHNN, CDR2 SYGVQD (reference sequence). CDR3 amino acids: CASSTGVYNEQFF. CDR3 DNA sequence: TGCGCCAGCAGTACAGGGGTCTACAATGAGCAGTTCTTC.